This T cell receptor (beta chain) was retrieved from a study of control samples from healthy donors and cancer patients. This clone was seen only a few times. Germline trimming cut 3 bases from V and 2 bases from J; bases unmatched to any gene: 7. Germline-derived CDR1 and CDR2 are SGHDT and YYEEEE. The CDR3 extends over 16 amino acids. TCRdb keeps only in-frame clones here, not all; method: immunoSEQ multiplex PCR. The sample has around 140,000 clones, around 90% seen once. The chain joins TRBV5-6 to TRBJ2-2; 7 bases agree with TRBD1. This clonotype was obtained from a man aged 35 to 55 in good health. The sequencing input was blood. CDR3 protein: CASSSYRGPNTGELFF. The CDR3 DNA follows: TGTGCCAGCAGCTCATACAGGGGTCCAAACACCGGGGAGCTGTTTTTT.